This T cell receptor (beta chain) was profiled in a study of T-cell reconstitution after alpha-beta-depleted transplantation in children. This clonotype has at least ten counts. TCRbeta library construction was performed incorporating unique molecular identifiers. TCRdb fed the PCR reads into MiXCR, producing one record per CDR3 protein. Among around 680,000 distinct CDR3 sequences, roughly 17% were seen once, and the ten largest hold about 1.1%. The source material was PBMCs from the stem cell graft donor, sampled from the stem cell graft. The clonotype originates from a human donor who donated a stem cell graft to a child with acute myeloid leukemia.

CDR3 amino acids: CASSLVLGQPQHF. DNA of the CDR3: TGTGCCAGCAGTTTAGTTTTGGGTCAGCCCCAGCATTTT. The chain recombines TRBV12-3 or TRBV12-4 with TRBJ1-5, with D uncertain. The CDR3 sequence is 13 residues long. V shed 1 base and J shed 6 bases, with 7 bases lying between them.